A single sample is the source of the 25 T cell receptor beta chains below, sequenced in a study of shared clonotypes between healthy human individuals. Using immunoSEQ multiplex PCR, the repertoire was profiled, and TCRdb retains in-frame clones only, with some absent. In the table there are roughly 1,600,000 clones, approximately 98.5% of which are singletons. The material sequenced was naive CD4+ T cells sorted from blood. Indicated subset: CD45RA+ positively selected. These receptors originate from a young man in good health.

The chain combines TRBV6-1 with TRBJ1-1; maybe TRBD1 (6 bases). This CDR3 contains 14 residues. Germline V gene sequence: CDR1 MNHNS, CDR2 SASEGT. V was cut by 8 bases and J by 8 bases, with 21 bases left in between. The CDR3 DNA reads as TGTGCCAGCCTCGAGGGGGGTTTGCCCGCGGAAGCTTTCTTT. It codes for CASLEGGLPAEAFF.

A single count supports this clone. The chain employs TRBV10-3 and TRBJ2-7; D gene ambiguous. Germline V gene lookup returns CDR1 ENHRY and CDR2 SYGVKD. This CDR3 is built from 14 residues. Between the trimmed V and J ends, which lost 5 bases and 2 bases, there was a span of 13 bases. CDR3 loop: CAISPGWAAYEQYF. The DNA for the CDR3 is TGTGCCATCAGTCCAGGATGGGCGGCCTACGAGCAGTACTTC.

Notes on this clone: One junction end does not reproduce the germline sequence, and a read error may be involved. The V gene is TRBV7-7, the J gene TRBJ2-2, with D tentatively TRBD2 (6 bases). CDR1 is SSHAT and CDR2 is FNYEAQ in the germline V gene (reference sequence). This CDR3 has 13 residues. The CDR3 DNA sequence: TGTGCTAGCAGCTTTGGGACTTTGGGGGAGCTGTTTTTT. Its protein is CASSFGTLGELFF.

This chain links TRBV7-3 with TRBJ2-1; no definite D call. The CDR3 contains 16 residues. Germline V CDR1 and CDR2: SGHTA, FQGTGA. V was cut by 4 bases and J by 5 bases, with 18 bases left in between. Here the CDR3 reads CASSSYNLPVNNEQFF. The CDR3 DNA reads as TGTGCCAGCAGCTCCTATAATCTGCCGGTCAACAATGAGCAGTTCTTC.

The rearrangement links TRBV18 to TRBJ2-2; no clear D. The length of the CDR3 is 13 residues. V dropped 5 bases and J dropped 6 bases, with 10 bases sitting between them. The germline V gene encodes CDR1 KGHSH and CDR2 LQKENI. In DNA, the CDR3 is TGTGCCAGCTCAAGAACGTCCTCCGGGGAGCTGTTTTTT. Its protein is CASSRTSSGELFF.

The CDR3 DNA sequence: TGTGCCAGCACGGGTTCCCCGGATTATGGCTACACCTTC. Protein: CASTGSPDYGYTF. V and J are TRBV6-9 and TRBJ1-2; D gene unclear. This CDR3 is 13 amino acids long. Germline V gives CDR1 MNHGY, CDR2 SVAAGI. The V end was cut by 7 bases, the J end by 5 bases, with 14 bases between.

V is TRBV29-1 and J is TRBJ2-6; D not resolved. The V gene lost 1 base and the J gene lost 3 bases, with 16 bases spanning the gap. CDR1 and CDR2 from the germline V gene are SQVTM and ANQGSEA. CDR3 length: 17 residues. CDR3 in DNA: TGCAGCGTTGAAGTCGACCCTCCCCTCTTTGGGGCCAACGTCCTGACTTTC. Translated, it gives CSVEVDPPLFGANVLTF.

The J gene is TRBJ1-3, the V gene TRBV7-2, with D unclear. CDR1 is SGHTA and CDR2 is FQGNSA in the germline V gene. V was trimmed by 4 bases and J by 0 bases, leaving 7 bases between them. The CDR3 length is 14 residues. CDR3 sequence (DNA): TGTGCCAGCAGCTCGCAGCTCTCTGGAAACACCATATATTTT. This gives the protein CASSSQLSGNTIYF.

This rearrangement joins TRBV28 to TRBJ2-1; D call uncertain. The CDR3 is made up of 11 amino acids. Between the trimmed V and J ends, which lost 5 bases and 13 bases, there was a span of 12 bases. CDR1 is MDHEN and CDR2 is SYDVKM in the germline V gene. The CDR3, as DNA: TGTGCCAGCAGTCGGAACACCCGACAGTTCTTC. Protein product: CASSRNTRQFF.

The chain has TRBV5-1 and TRBJ2-5; D remains unclear. Germline V gives CDR1 SGHRS, CDR2 YFSETQ. The CDR3 consists of 16 residues. Trimming took 0 bases from V and 3 from J, leaving 15 bases between them. CDR3 region: CASSLGVGDGEETQYF. The CDR3 region has the DNA TGCGCCAGCAGCTTGGGGGTAGGAGATGGGGAAGAGACCCAGTACTTC.

This chain joins TRBV5-1 and TRBJ1-2, with 8 bases fitting TRBD1. Germline CDR1 is SGHRS and CDR2 is YFSETQ. There are 14 residues in the CDR3. V gave up 4 bases and J gave up 6 bases; unmatched junction bases: 8. The CDR3 loop reads CASSVSTGVHGYTF. DNA for the CDR3: TGCGCCAGCAGCGTTTCGACAGGGGTCCATGGCTACACCTTC.

This chain connects TRBV13 to TRBJ2-1; 13 bases fit TRBD2. The germline V gene has CDR1 PRHDT and CDR2 FYEKMQ (reference sequence). Trimming cost V 5 bases and J 0 bases; bases outside gene matches: 7. CDR3 size: 18 residues. The CDR3, as DNA: TGTGCCAGCAGCCAACTAGCGGGAGGGCAGAGCTCCTACAATGAGCAGTTCTTC. This codes for CASSQLAGGQSSYNEQFF. Filled out from reference TRBV13 and TRBJ2-1, the complete variable domain reads AAGVIQSPRHLIKEKRETATLKCYPIPRHDTVYWYQQGPGQDPQFLISFYEKMQSDKGSIPDRFSAQQFSDYHSELNMSSLELGDSALYFCASSQLAGGQSSYNEQFFGPGTRLTVL.

The J gene is TRBJ2-5, the V gene TRBV25-1, with TRBD2 as a possible D gene (6 bases). With 5 bases removed from V and 5 bases from J, the gap between germline ends came to 15 bases. The CDR3 totals 14 residues. From germline, CDR1 is MGHDK and CDR2 SYGVNS. CDR3 DNA: TGTGCCAGCAGTTCCGTATTAGCGGTTGAGACCCAGTACTTC. Translating gives CASSSVLAVETQYF.

The rearrangement links TRBV19 to TRBJ1-1; D ambiguous. V lost 7 bases, J lost 1 base, and 13 bases lay in between. The CDR3 is 14 residues long. Germline values: CDR1 LNHDA, CDR2 SQIVND (reference sequence). The CDR3 sequence: CASNAGLPNTEAFF. CDR3 coding DNA: TGTGCCAGTAATGCAGGACTCCCGAACACTGAAGCTTTCTTT. The full variable domain, in which reference TRBV19 and TRBJ1-1 provide the parts outside the CDR3, is DGGITQSPKYLFRKEGQNVTLSCEQNLNHDAMYWYRQDPGQGLRLIYYSQIVNDFQKGDIAEGYSVSREKKESFPLTVTSAQKNPTAFYLCASNAGLPNTEAFFGQGTRLTVV.

The chain links TRBV11-3 to TRBJ2-7; 8 bases are a match to TRBD1. The CDR3 runs 15 residues. Unmatched junction bases numbered 5, after V lost 1 base and J lost 3 bases. CDR1 is SGHNT and CDR2 is YENEEA in the germline V gene. This CDR3 reads CASSLGQGAYYEQYF. The CDR3 DNA is TGTGCCAGCAGCTTAGGTCAGGGGGCTTACTACGAGCAGTACTTC. The complete variable domain, with remaining parts taken from reference TRBV11-3 and TRBJ2-7, reads EAGVVQSPRYKIIEKKQPVAFWCNPISGHNTLYWYLQNLGQGPELLIRYENEEAVDDSQLPKDRFSAERLKGVDSTLKIQPAELGDSAVYLCASSLGQGAYYEQYFGPGTRLTVT.

The CDR3 region has the DNA TGTGCCAGCACCTTGGGACTAGCGGGAGCCAATGAGCAGTTCTTC. It yields the protein CASTLGLAGANEQFF. The chain joins TRBV7-6 to TRBJ2-1; TRBD2 matches at 14 bases. The junction had 5 bases not matched to a gene; V was cut back by 7 bases and J by 6 bases. Germline V gene lookup returns CDR1 SGHVS and CDR2 FNYEAQ. This CDR3 has 15 residues.

The CDR3 nucleotides read TGTGCCAGCAGTCCGACAGGGAGTCCCTACAATGAGCAGTTCTTC. This sequence encodes CASSPTGSPYNEQFF. The V gene is TRBV6-5, the J gene TRBJ2-1; 7 bases fit TRBD1. After removal of 5 bases from V and 2 bases from J, the junction contained 6 bases not matched to a gene. The germline V gene has CDR1 MNHEY and CDR2 SVGAGI. The CDR3 has 15 residues.

The rearrangement links TRBV6-5 to TRBJ2-5; 9 bases are a match to TRBD2. CDR1 MNHEY and CDR2 SVGAGI come from the germline V gene. Trimming took 8 bases from V and 4 from J; bases not matched to a gene: 11. The CDR3 runs 15 residues. The CDR3, as DNA: TGTGCCAGCGGCATGGGCGGGAGGGCGACAGAGACCCAGTACTTC. Residues: CASGMGGRATETQYF.

The chain employs TRBV5-1 and TRBJ1-4, with TRBD1 identical over 7 bases. Germline CDR1 is SGHRS and CDR2 is YFSETQ. The CDR3 length is 15 residues. Trimming at V came to 4 bases and at J to 6 bases, leaving 9 bases not matched to a gene. The CDR3 region is CASSRGQEGYEKLFF. CDR3 coding DNA: TGCGCCAGCAGCAGAGGACAGGAAGGTTATGAAAAACTGTTTTTT.

This clone appeared a few times. Other DNA sequences within the sample encode an identical CDR3. The chain has TRBV5-1 and TRBJ2-4; D is possibly TRBD1 (5 bases). The CDR3 runs 15 residues. Germline CDR1 reads SGHRS; CDR2 reads YFSETQ. The V gene lost 2 bases and the J gene lost 6 bases, with 15 bases spanning the gap. The CDR3 DNA sequence: TGCGCCAGCAGCTTATCTACAGGCCAGATAAACATTCAGTACTTC. Translation: CASSLSTGQINIQYF.

V gene TRBV5-5 combines with J gene TRBJ2-2; TRBD1 matches 7 bases. Trimming cost V 0 bases and J 0 bases; bases outside gene matches: 2. The CDR3 length is 16 residues. Germline loops: CDR1 SGHKS, CDR2 YYEKEE (reference sequence). DNA of the CDR3: TGTGCCAGCAGCTTGGCCAGGGGGACGAACACCGGGGAGCTGTTTTTT. It encodes CASSLARGTNTGELFF. Based on the CDR3 plus reference TRBV5-5 and TRBJ2-2, the full variable domain is DAGVTQSPTHLIKTRGQQVTLRCSPISGHKSVSWYQQVLGQGPQFIFQYYEKEERGRGNFPDRFSARQFPNYSSELNVNALLLGDSALYLCASSLARGTNTGELFFGEGSRLTVL.

The chain joins TRBV5-5 to TRBJ1-5; D unresolved. CDR3 length: 13 residues. Trimming took off 8 bases at V and 7 bases at J, with 16 bases between the two ends. Per germline, CDR1 SGHKS and CDR2 YYEKEE (reference sequence). CDR3 region: CARVRKAGQPQHF. The DNA for the CDR3 is TGTGCCAGGGTCCGGAAAGCGGGACAGCCCCAGCATTTT. Supplemented by reference TRBV5-5 and TRBJ1-5, the full variable domain reads DAGVTQSPTHLIKTRGQQVTLRCSPISGHKSVSWYQQVLGQGPQFIFQYYEKEERGRGNFPDRFSARQFPNYSSELNVNALLLGDSALYLCARVRKAGQPQHFGDGTRLSIL.

This chain joins TRBV5-4 and TRBJ2-2; 13 bases match TRBD2. The CDR3 is 16 residues long. CDR1 SGHNT and CDR2 YYREEE come from the germline V gene (reference sequence). Trimming cost V 2 bases and J 6 bases; bases outside gene matches: 4. The CDR3 is CASSLLAGGQAGELFF. CDR3 in DNA: TGTGCCAGCAGCTTACTAGCGGGAGGGCAAGCCGGGGAGCTGTTTTTT. Using reference TRBV5-4 and TRBJ2-2 for the parts outside the CDR3, the full variable domain is ETGVTQSPTHLIKTRGQQVTLRCSSQSGHNTVSWYQQALGQGPQFIFQYYREEENGRGNFPPRFSGLQFPNYSSELNVNALELDDSALYLCASSLLAGGQAGELFFGEGSRLTVL.

The gene calls are TRBV7-9 and TRBJ2-6; the D gene is possibly TRBD1 (6 bases). This CDR3 is 18 amino acids long. Trimming removed 5 bases at V and 1 base at J, with 18 bases between. The germline gives CDR1 SEHNR, CDR2 FQNEAQ (reference sequence). The DNA for the CDR3 is TGTGCCAGCAGCCGTACGACAGGACTTAATTCTGGGGCCAACGTCCTGACTTTC. Protein product: CASSRTTGLNSGANVLTF.

This clone was detected only once. This chain connects TRBV2 to TRBJ2-5; 8 positions agree with TRBD1. This CDR3 has 13 residues. The V and J ends lost 5 bases and 5 bases, in that order; junction bases with no gene match: 4. In germline, CDR1 is SNHLY, CDR2 FYNNEI. The CDR3 DNA reads as TGTGCCAGCAGTCCCGACAGGGGTGAGACCCAGTACTTC. Translated, it gives CASSPDRGETQYF. The full variable domain, with the rest looked up from reference TRBV2 and TRBJ2-5, is EPEVTQTPSHQVTQMGQEVILRCVPISNHLYFYWYRQILGQKVEFLVSFYNNEISEKSEIFDDQFSVERPDGSNFTLKIRSTKLEDSAMYFCASSPDRGETQYFGPGTRLLVL.